The 24 T cell receptor beta chains below come from one sample, sequenced in a study of cytomegalovirus exposure and HLA in healthy donors. The protocol was immunoSEQ multiplex PCR, while the TCRdb copy is restricted to in-frame clones and leaves out a portion. The sample has some 100,000 clones; approximately 89% are singletons. The source material was PBMCs. These receptors were collected from a man aged 18-30 years in good health and CMV-seronegative.

The J gene is TRBJ1-2, the V gene TRBV28, with D possibly TRBD1 on 5 matching bases. The CDR3 has 12 amino acids. With 2 bases removed from V and 7 bases from J, the gap between germline ends came to 8 bases. In germline, CDR1 is MDHEN, CDR2 SYDVKM. The CDR3 reads CASSLVQVGYTF. DNA of the CDR3: TGTGCCAGCAGTTTAGTACAGGTTGGCTACACCTTC.

The chain couples TRBV7-2 to TRBJ1-6; D uncertain. This CDR3 spans 13 amino acids. The V gene lost 5 bases and the J gene lost 11 bases, with 13 bases spanning the gap. CDR1 is SGHTA and CDR2 is FQGNSA in the germline V gene. This CDR3 is CASSREGGAPLHF. The CDR3 DNA reads as TGTGCCAGCAGCCGAGAGGGAGGTGCACCCCTCCACTTT.

V is TRBV5-4 and J is TRBJ2-7; 8 bases map to TRBD2. Germline V lookup: CDR1 SGHNT, CDR2 YYREEE (reference sequence). The CDR3 has 14 amino acids. Trimming cost V 4 bases and J 5 bases; bases outside gene matches: 8. CDR3 region: CASSPDLAGNEQYF. DNA for the CDR3: TGTGCCAGCAGCCCGGATCTAGCGGGCAACGAGCAGTACTTC.

The chain has TRBV10-3 and TRBJ2-5; D might be TRBD1 (6 bases). Trimming took off 6 bases at V and 7 bases at J, with 18 bases between the two ends. CDR1 is ENHRY and CDR2 is SYGVKD in the germline V gene. The CDR3 contains 14 residues. In DNA, the CDR3 is TGTGCCATCAGCGATCCACAGGGCCCCGGGACCCAGTACTTC. It codes for CAISDPQGPGTQYF.

V usage is TRBV5-4 and J usage is TRBJ2-3, with D possibly TRBD2 on 6 matching bases. The germline V gene encodes CDR1 SGHNT and CDR2 YYREEE (reference sequence). The CDR3 is 15 residues long. V lost 4 bases and J lost 4, with 16 bases in between. The CDR3 sequence: CASSPRTKTADTQYF. The CDR3, as DNA: TGTGCCAGCAGCCCAAGGACTAAAACGGCAGATACGCAGTATTTT.

This clone was detected once. The chain uses TRBV6-5 and TRBJ2-1; 7 bases are a match to TRBD1. The V and J ends lost 1 base and 5 bases, in that order; junction bases with no gene match: 5. The CDR3 consists of 15 residues. CDR1 MNHEY and CDR2 SVGAGI come from the germline V gene. CDR3 region: CASSYYRDSDNEQFF. The CDR3 coding sequence is TGTGCCAGCAGTTACTACCGGGACAGCGACAATGAGCAGTTCTTC.

This chain uses TRBV11-2 with TRBJ2-2, with TRBD1 matching over 7 bases. This CDR3 contains 15 residues. Germline trimming cut 2 bases from V and 5 bases from J; bases unmatched to any gene: 5. Germline CDR1 and CDR2: SGHAT and FQNNGV. CDR3: CASSLRGLGTGELFF. The CDR3 coding sequence is TGTGCCAGCAGCTTAAGGGGGCTCGGGACCGGGGAGCTGTTTTTT.

This clone was observed a few times. The V call is TRBV7-2, the J call TRBJ1-4, with D uncertain. Trimming took 6 bases from V and 8 from J, leaving 16 bases between them. The CDR3 runs to 14 residues. CDR1 SGHTA and CDR2 FQGNSA come from the germline V gene. The CDR3 coding sequence is TGTGCCAGCAGACCAAGGTCGGGTGGCGAAAAACTGTTTTTT. Translating gives CASRPRSGGEKLFF.

In DNA, the CDR3 is TGTGCCAGCAGTGAAGGGAGTAGTTACAATGAGCAGTTCTTC. Protein sequence: CASSEGSSYNEQFF. V is TRBV6-1 and J is TRBJ2-1, with unresolved D. Trimming pared 1 base from V and 4 bases from J, leaving 8 bases between. Germline CDR1 is MNHNS and CDR2 is SASEGT. This CDR3 has 14 amino acids.

The chain uses TRBV5-6 and TRBJ1-1; D is perhaps TRBD1 (6 bases). CDR3 size: 12 residues. Germline assignment: CDR1 SGHDT and CDR2 YYEEEE. V lost 5 bases and J lost 10, with 15 bases in between. The CDR3 region is CASSFGQFGAFF. CDR3 DNA: TGTGCCAGCAGTTTTGGACAGTTTGGAGCTTTCTTT.

This chain connects TRBV2 to TRBJ1-1; D is uncertain. This CDR3 spans 13 amino acids. The V gene's germline CDR1 is SNHLY and CDR2 FYNNEI. Trimming removed 5 bases from V and 4 bases from J, with 11 bases in between. CDR3 region: CASSPLESTEAFF. For the CDR3, the DNA is TGTGCCAGCAGTCCTTTAGAGAGCACTGAAGCTTTCTTT.

This chain uses TRBV7-2 with TRBJ2-7; TRBD2 aligns across 9 bases. The V segment lost 3 bases and the J segment 4 bases; nucleotides outside the gene matches: 7. The CDR3 is 15 residues long. Per germline, CDR1 SGHTA and CDR2 FQGNSA. CDR3 protein: CASSFALAGTYEQYF. The CDR3 DNA sequence: TGTGCCAGCAGCTTCGCGCTAGCGGGGACATACGAGCAGTACTTC.

This rearrangement joins TRBV5-1 to TRBJ2-3; 9 bases are shared with TRBD2. V lost 4 bases and J lost 2; bases outside the gene matches: 8. The CDR3 has 16 residues. Germline V gene lookup returns CDR1 SGHRS and CDR2 YFSETQ. The CDR3 here is CASSPRAGGITDTQYF. The CDR3, as DNA: TGCGCCAGCAGCCCCCGAGCGGGGGGAATCACAGATACGCAGTATTTT.

The gene calls are TRBV28 and TRBJ1-4; TRBD1 matches at 8 bases. J lost 0 bases, V lost 7 bases, and 4 bases had no gene match. The CDR3 has 15 residues. Germline CDR1 and CDR2: MDHEN and SYDVKM. CDR3 bases: TGTGCCAGCACGTTACAGGGGGCAACTAATGAAAAACTGTTTTTT. Translating gives CASTLQGATNEKLFF. Together with reference TRBV28 and TRBJ1-4, the CDR3 gives the full variable domain: DVKVTQSSRYLVKRTGEKVFLECVQDMDHENMFWYRQDPGLGLRLIYFSYDVKMKEKGDIPEGYSVSREKKERFSLILESASTNQTSMYLCASTLQGATNEKLFFGSGTQLSVL.

V is TRBV9 and J is TRBJ1-4; D might be TRBD1 (6 bases). CDR1 is SGDLS and CDR2 is YYNGEE in the germline V gene. The CDR3 contains 15 residues. V was cut by 0 bases and J by 8 bases, with 14 bases left in between. This CDR3 is CASSVVTGSGEKLFF. CDR3 nucleotide sequence: TGTGCCAGCAGCGTAGTAACAGGGTCGGGCGAAAAACTGTTTTTT. The variable domain in full, with the rest retrieved from reference TRBV9 and TRBJ1-4, is DSGVTQTPKHLITATGQRVTLRCSPRSGDLSVYWYQQSLDQGLQFLIQYYNGEERAKGNILERFSAQQFPDLHSELNLSSLELGDSALYFCASSVVTGSGEKLFFGSGTQLSVL.

The chain links TRBV28 to TRBJ1-2; 7 bases fit TRBD1. Germline CDR1 MDHEN, CDR2 SYDVKM. The CDR3 sequence is 14 residues long. V was pared by 6 bases and J by 7 bases, with 11 bases of the junction left unmatched. CDR3 bases: TGTGCCAGCAGGTCGTATCAGGGGGAAGGTGGCTACACCTTC. Its protein product is CASRSYQGEGGYTF.

In its sample, this clone was seen once. V usage is TRBV4-3 and J usage is TRBJ2-7, with 9 bases aligning to TRBD2. The CDR3 runs 18 residues. Trimming removed 1 base from V and 2 bases from J; junction bases left unmatched: 12. Germline V lookup: CDR1 LGHNA, CDR2 YSLEER. The DNA for the CDR3 is TGCGCCAGCAGCCAAGGTCAAGGGGGGACTAGCATCACCTACGAGCAGTACTTC. It encodes CASSQGQGGTSITYEQYF.

The V gene is TRBV5-1, the J gene TRBJ1-1; 8 bases agree with TRBD1. CDR1 is SGHRS, CDR2 YFSETQ, per germline. The ends lost 2 bases at V and 11 bases at J; junction bases unmatched: 14. The CDR3 loop spans 15 amino acids. The CDR3: CASSFLGPTGAGAFF. The CDR3 nucleotides are TGCGCCAGCAGCTTTTTAGGTCCGACAGGGGCGGGGGCTTTCTTT.

This clone was seen a single time. The J gene is TRBJ2-5, the V gene TRBV29-1, with 13 bases that match TRBD2. The CDR3 covers 16 residues. V was pared by 7 bases and J by 7 bases, with 15 bases of the junction left unmatched. The germline V gene encodes CDR1 SQVTM and CDR2 ANQGSEA. This CDR3 reads CSGRTSGRHAQATQYF. The CDR3 DNA reads TGCAGCGGGAGGACTAGCGGGAGACACGCGCAGGCGACCCAGTACTTC.

The rearrangement joins TRBV14 to TRBJ2-2; 7 bases line up with TRBD1. The CDR3 covers 18 residues. The V gene's germline CDR1 is SGHDN and CDR2 FVKESK. V lost 0 bases to trimming and J lost 0 bases; unmatched junction nucleotides: 7. CDR3 nucleotide sequence: TGTGCCAGCAGCCAAGACAGGTGGACAGGCCCGAACACCGGGGAGCTGTTTTTT. Its translation: CASSQDRWTGPNTGELFF.

This clone was recorded once. The chain carries TRBV6-1 and TRBJ1-6; D is undetermined. This CDR3 spans 13 amino acids. CDR1 and CDR2 from the germline V gene are MNHNS and SASEGT. V lost 2 bases, J lost 9 bases, and 8 bases lay in between. This CDR3 is CASSELVGSPLHF. In DNA form, the CDR3 reads TGTGCCAGCAGTGAACTAGTGGGTTCACCCCTCCACTTT.

V and J are TRBV2 and TRBJ1-4; TRBD1 matches at 8 bases. Germline-derived CDR1 and CDR2 are SNHLY and FYNNEI. The junction had 12 bases not matched to a gene; V was cut back by 3 bases and J by 15 bases. This CDR3 has 14 amino acids. The CDR3 here is CASSDFLRQGLMFF. The CDR3 region has the DNA TGTGCCAGCAGTGATTTTCTGAGACAGGGGTTGATGTTTTTT.

This chain uses TRBV15 with TRBJ2-7; D perhaps matches TRBD1 (6 bases). The V and J ends lost 3 bases and 0 bases respectively, with 12 bases between them. This CDR3 has 15 amino acids. Germline V gene data show CDR1 as LNHNV and CDR2 as YYDKDF (reference sequence). The CDR3 DNA reads TGTGCCACCAGCAGTCCCGGGGACACCTCCTACGAGCAGTACTTC. It encodes CATSSPGDTSYEQYF.

This clone turned up a few times. The chain employs TRBV4-1 and TRBJ2-7, with 9 bases aligning to TRBD1. Germline V lookup: CDR1 MGHRA, CDR2 YSYEKL. V shed 3 bases and J 5 bases; nucleotides not matched to a gene: 11. The CDR3 runs 16 residues. The CDR3 DNA follows: TGCGCCAGCAGCCACCTCTCTGGACAGGGGCGACACGAGCAGTACTTC. Translating it yields CASSHLSGQGRHEQYF.